This T cell receptor (beta chain) is drawn from a study of T cells in Graves' hyperthyroidism and ophthalmopathy. There were TCR beta CDR3 regions amplified from RNA transcripts. The TCR CDR3 first-round RT-PCR relied on the HTBI primer set. MiXCR was run by TCRdb on the multiplex PCR reads, yielding one entry per CDR3 protein. This sample has approximately 360,000 distinct CDR3 sequences, with around a sixth found just once. The authors took PBMCs from roughly 9.7 ml fresh peripheral blood. This clonotype was picked up a small number of times. The CDR3 covers 15 residues. Looked up from germline, CDR1 is MNHGY and CDR2 is SVAAGI. V lost 2 bases and J lost 2; bases outside the gene matches: 5.

The TCR comes from a young woman with Graves' hyperthyroidism that later progressed to Graves' ophthalmopathy. Sequenced sample: blood. The chain couples TRBV6-9 to TRBJ1-1; 7 bases line up with TRBD1. The CDR3 loop reads CASSYTGALNTEAFF. For the CDR3, the DNA is TGTGCCAGCAGTTATACAGGGGCCCTAAACACTGAAGCTTTCTTT.